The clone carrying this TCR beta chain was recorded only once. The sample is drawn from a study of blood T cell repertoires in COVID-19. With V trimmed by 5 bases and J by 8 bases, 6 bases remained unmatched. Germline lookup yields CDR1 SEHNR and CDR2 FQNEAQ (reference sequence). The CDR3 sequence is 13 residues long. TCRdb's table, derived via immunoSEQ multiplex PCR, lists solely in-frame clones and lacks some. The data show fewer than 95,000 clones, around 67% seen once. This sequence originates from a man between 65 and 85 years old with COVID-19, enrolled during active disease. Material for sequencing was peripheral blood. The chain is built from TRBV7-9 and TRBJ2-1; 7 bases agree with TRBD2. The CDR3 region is CASSPLSGDEQFF. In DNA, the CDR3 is TGTGCCAGCAGCCCTCTCAGCGGGGATGAGCAGTTCTTC.